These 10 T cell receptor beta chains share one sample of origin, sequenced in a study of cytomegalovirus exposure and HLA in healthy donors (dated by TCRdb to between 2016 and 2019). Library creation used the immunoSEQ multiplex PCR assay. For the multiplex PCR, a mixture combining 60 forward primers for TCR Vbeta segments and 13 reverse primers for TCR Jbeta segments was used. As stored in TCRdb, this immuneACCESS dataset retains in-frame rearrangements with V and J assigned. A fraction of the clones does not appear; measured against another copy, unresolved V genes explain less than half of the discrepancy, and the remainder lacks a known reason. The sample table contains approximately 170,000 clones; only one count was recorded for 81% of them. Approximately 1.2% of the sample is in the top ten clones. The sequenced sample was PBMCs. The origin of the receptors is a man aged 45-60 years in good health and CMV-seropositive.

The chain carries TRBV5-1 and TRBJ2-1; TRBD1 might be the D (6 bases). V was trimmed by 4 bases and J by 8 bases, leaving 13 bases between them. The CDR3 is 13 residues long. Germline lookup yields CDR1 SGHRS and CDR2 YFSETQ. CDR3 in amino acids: CASSKQGRDEQFF. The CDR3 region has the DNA TGCGCCAGCAGCAAACAGGGTAGGGATGAGCAGTTCTTC.

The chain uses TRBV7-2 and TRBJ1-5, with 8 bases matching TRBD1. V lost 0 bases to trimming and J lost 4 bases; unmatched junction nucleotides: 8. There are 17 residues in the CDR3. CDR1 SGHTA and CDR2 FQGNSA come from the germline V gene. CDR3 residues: CASSLAGTGEGNQPQHF. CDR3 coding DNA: TGTGCCAGCAGCTTAGCGGGGACAGGCGAGGGGAATCAGCCCCAGCATTTT.

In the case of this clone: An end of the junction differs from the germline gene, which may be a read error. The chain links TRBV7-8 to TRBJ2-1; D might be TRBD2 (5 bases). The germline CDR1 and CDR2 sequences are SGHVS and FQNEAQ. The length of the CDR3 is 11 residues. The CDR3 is CASSSQRARVF. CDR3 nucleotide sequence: TGTGCCAGCAGCTCACAGAGGGCGAGGGTCTTC.

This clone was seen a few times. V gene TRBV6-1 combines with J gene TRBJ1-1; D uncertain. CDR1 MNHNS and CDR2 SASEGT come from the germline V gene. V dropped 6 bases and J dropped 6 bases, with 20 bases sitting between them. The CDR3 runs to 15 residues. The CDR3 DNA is TGTGCCAGCAGCGCGTGGCTGGGAGGTGAGCCTGAAGCTTTCTTT. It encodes CASSAWLGGEPEAFF.

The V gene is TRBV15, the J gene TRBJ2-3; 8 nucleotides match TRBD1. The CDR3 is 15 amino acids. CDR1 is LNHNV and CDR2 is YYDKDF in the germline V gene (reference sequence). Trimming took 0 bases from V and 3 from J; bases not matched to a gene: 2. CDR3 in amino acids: CATSRDQGATDTQYF. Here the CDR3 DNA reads TGTGCCACCAGCAGAGATCAGGGGGCGACAGATACGCAGTATTTT.

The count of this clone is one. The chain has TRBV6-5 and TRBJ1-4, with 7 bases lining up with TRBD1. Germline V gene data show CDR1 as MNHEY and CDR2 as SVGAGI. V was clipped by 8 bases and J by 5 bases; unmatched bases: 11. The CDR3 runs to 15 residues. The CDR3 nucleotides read TGTGCCAGCCCTAAGAGCCGACAGGGAAATGAAAAACTGTTTTTT. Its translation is CASPKSRQGNEKLFF.

Here the CDR3 DNA reads TGTGCCAGCAAACTTTCCGGGACAGGGGGCCTCTACACCTTC. As protein: CASKLSGTGGLYTF. The rearrangement joins TRBV28 to TRBJ1-2; 12 bases are shared with TRBD1. Germline CDR1 and CDR2: MDHEN and SYDVKM. J gave up 10 bases and V 7 bases, and 10 bases lay outside the gene matches. The CDR3 is made up of 14 amino acids.

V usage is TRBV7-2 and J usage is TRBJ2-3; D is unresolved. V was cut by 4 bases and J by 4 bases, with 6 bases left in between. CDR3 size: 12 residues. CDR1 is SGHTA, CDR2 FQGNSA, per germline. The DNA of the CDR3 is TGTGCCAGCAGCTCCCGTTCAGATACGCAGTATTTT. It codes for CASSSRSDTQYF.

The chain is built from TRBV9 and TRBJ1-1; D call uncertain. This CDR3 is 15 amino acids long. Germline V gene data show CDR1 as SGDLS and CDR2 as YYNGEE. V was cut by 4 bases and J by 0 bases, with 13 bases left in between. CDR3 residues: CASSPRGGMNTEAFF. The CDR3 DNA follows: TGTGCCAGCAGCCCACGAGGAGGCATGAACACTGAAGCTTTCTTT.

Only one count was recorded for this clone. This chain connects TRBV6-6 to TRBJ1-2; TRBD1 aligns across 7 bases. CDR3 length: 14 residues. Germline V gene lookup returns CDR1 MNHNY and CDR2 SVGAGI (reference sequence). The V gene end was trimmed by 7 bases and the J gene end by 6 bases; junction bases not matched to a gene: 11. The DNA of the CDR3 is TGTGCCAGCACCGCCTCGGGAAGGGGGCATGGCTACACCTTC. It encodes CASTASGRGHGYTF.